Each of the 17 T cell receptor beta chains below was sequenced from the same sample in a study of T-cell reconstitution after alpha-beta-depleted transplantation in children (dated by TCRdb to the mid-2010s). The sample's treatment or condition, from its label and the paper: allogeneic hematopoietic cell transplantation with graft depleted of TCRalphabeta T cells and CD19 B cells. The library was made by PCR. The run used an Illumina HiSeq 2500. TCR library preparation used molecular barcoding, with unique molecular identifiers applied to normalize quantification of the TCRbeta repertoire. TCRdb cleaned the public reads at Q25 with fastp, built clones with MiXCR and kept in-frame beta chains. Under each unique CDR3 protein, matching rows form one entry showing the most common genes and DNA. Present in this sample are tens of thousands of distinct CDR3 sequences, roughly 4.4% of which were seen just once. The biggest ten clones account for 18% of the sample.

The material sequenced was PBMCs, mostly from graft donor cells, taken 180 days after TCRalphabeta/CD19-depleted stem cell transplant. These receptors came from a boy in the first two years of life who had a stem cell transplant for acute myeloid leukemia, so the T cells may come from the graft donor.

The sample holds many counts of this clonotype. The V and J genes are TRBV7-2 and TRBJ1-1; unclear D gene. V lost 1 base and J lost 6, with 9 bases in between. The CDR3 runs to 13 residues. Germline-derived CDR1 and CDR2 are SGHTA and FQGNSA. The CDR3 loop reads CASSLVYRAEAFF. The CDR3 DNA reads TGTGCCAGCAGCTTAGTTTACCGGGCTGAAGCTTTCTTT.

This clonotype was seen ten or more times. The J gene is TRBJ2-7, the V gene TRBV3-1, with D maybe TRBD2 (6 bases). There are 14 residues in the CDR3. Germline lookup yields CDR1 LGHDT and CDR2 YNNKEL (reference sequence). Trimming removed 3 bases at V and 3 bases at J, with 12 bases between. The CDR3 DNA sequence: TGTGCCAGCAGCCACGGGACTTTGAACTACGAGCAGTACTTC. Amino acids: CASSHGTLNYEQYF.

The CDR3 DNA sequence: TGTGCCAGCAGCCCGGACTCAAATACGCAGTATTTT. It yields the protein CASSPDSNTQYF. The J gene is TRBJ2-3, the V gene TRBV12-3 or TRBV12-4, with TRBD2 as a possible D gene (5 bases). The length of the CDR3 is 12 residues. Trimming shortened V by 6 bases and J by 7 bases, and 11 bases separated the two germline ends.

This clonotype showed up many times. The chain carries TRBV7-8 and TRBJ1-5; 8 positions agree with TRBD1. V shed 5 bases and J 6 bases; nucleotides not matched to a gene: 21. The CDR3 consists of 19 residues. Germline lookup yields CDR1 SGHVS and CDR2 FQNEAQ. CDR3 residues: CASSPTVTSFRGLGQPQHF. CDR3 DNA: TGTGCCAGCAGCCCCACTGTGACGAGCTTCAGGGGGCTGGGTCAGCCCCAGCATTTT.

This clonotype was counted at least ten times. The gene calls are TRBV11-3 and TRBJ1-1; 8 positions match TRBD1. Per the germline V gene, CDR1 is SGHNT and CDR2 is YENEEA. This CDR3 spans 15 amino acids. Trimming took 0 bases from V and 5 from J; bases not matched to a gene: 5. The CDR3 nucleotides are TGTGCCAGCAGCTTAGATGGCAGGGGGCAGACTGAAGCTTTCTTT. It yields the protein CASSLDGRGQTEAFF.

This clonotype was seen repeatedly, ten times or more. This chain links TRBV12-3 or TRBV12-4 with TRBJ2-7; D is undetermined. This CDR3 contains 13 residues. Trimming pared 4 bases from V and 2 bases from J, leaving 9 bases between. The CDR3 sequence: CASSSGLPYEQYV. In DNA, the CDR3 is TGTGCCAGCAGTTCGGGCCTACCCTACGAGCAGTACGTC.

This clonotype was seen many times. The V gene is TRBV7-3, the J gene TRBJ2-2; 10 bases align to TRBD1. The CDR3 extends over 16 amino acids. Germline V gene data show CDR1 as SGHTA and CDR2 as FQGTGA. V lost 5 bases to trimming and J lost 1 base; unmatched junction nucleotides: 4. The CDR3 nucleotides read TGTGCCAGCAGCCTCCGGACAGGGGGGAACACCGGGGAGCTGTTTTTT. Its translation is CASSLRTGGNTGELFF.

This clonotype was counted many times. The genes are TRBV7-2 and TRBJ2-1; possible D gene TRBD2, 6 bases. Germline-derived CDR1 and CDR2 are SGHTA and FQGNSA. Trimming stripped 5 bases from V and 5 bases from J, with 13 bases between. CDR3 length equals 14 residues. This CDR3 is CASSIGGRNNEQFF. CDR3 nucleotide sequence: TGTGCCAGCAGCATCGGGGGTCGCAACAATGAGCAGTTCTTC.

This clonotype was seen ten or more times. This chain joins TRBV18 and TRBJ2-3; 7 bases are a match to TRBD2. The CDR3 is 14 residues long. Looked up from germline, CDR1 is KGHSH and CDR2 is LQKENI. The trim removed 8 bases at V and 0 bases at J, leaving 5 bases unmatched. Here the CDR3 DNA reads TGTGCCAGCCACAGACTAGCCAGCACAGATACGCAGTATTTT. Protein product: CASHRLASTDTQYF.

This clonotype was observed many times. This sequence joins TRBV21-1 and TRBJ2-3; the D call TRBD2 from the table was never checked on the DNA. TRBV21-1 is recorded as a pseudogene. This CDR3 comprises 16 residues. The CDR3 protein is CASSNDPTARDDTQYF. The DNA of the CDR3 is TGTGCCAGCAGCAACGACCCTACGGCGAGGGACGATACGCAGTATTTT.

This clonotype was counted ten times or more. V is TRBV20-1 and J is TRBJ1-6; D call uncertain. From germline, CDR1 is DFQATT and CDR2 SNEGSKA (reference sequence). Trimming shortened V by 6 bases and J by 9 bases, and 12 bases separated the two germline ends. The CDR3 extends over 12 amino acids. This CDR3 is CSALVPLSPLHF. The CDR3 DNA reads TGCAGTGCCCTTGTTCCGCTTTCACCCCTCCACTTT.

This clonotype was observed many times. CDR3 sequence reads: CASSSGLQETQYF. The DNA for the CDR3 is TGTGCCAGCAGTTCCGGACTACAAGAGACCCAGTACTTC. V usage is TRBV12-3 or TRBV12-4 and J usage is TRBJ2-5; maybe TRBD2 (6 bases). V was clipped by 4 bases and J by 2 bases, with 8 bases between them. This CDR3 is 13 amino acids long.

This clonotype was detected ten times or more. The rearrangement links TRBV5-1 to TRBJ1-5; unclear D gene. The CDR3 spans 13 residues. CDR1 and CDR2 from the germline V gene are SGHRS and YFSETQ. V lost 5 bases and J 7 bases, leaving 13 bases between the germline ends. In nucleotides, the CDR3 is TGCGCCAGCAGGACGGACCCGGGGCAGCCCCAGCATTTT. The encoded protein is CASRTDPGQPQHF.

At least ten counts were recorded for this clonotype. This chain connects TRBV5-1 to TRBJ1-1, with unresolved D. This CDR3 is 14 amino acids long. V was pared by 7 bases and J by 0 bases, with 13 bases between. Germline assignment: CDR1 SGHRS and CDR2 YFSETQ. This CDR3 is CASSILAVNTEAFF. Here the CDR3 DNA reads TGCGCCAGCTCTATCTTGGCCGTGAACACTGAAGCTTTCTTT.

In its sample, this clonotype was seen many times. This chain uses TRBV5-1 with TRBJ1-3; D might be TRBD1 (5 bases). Germline V gives CDR1 SGHRS, CDR2 YFSETQ. Trimming took off 3 bases at V and 3 bases at J, with 13 bases between the two ends. This CDR3 is 15 amino acids long. The CDR3 here is CASSSRDLGGNTIYF. DNA for the CDR3: TGCGCCAGCAGCTCCCGGGACCTCGGTGGAAACACCATATATTTT.

This clonotype was observed at least ten times. The rearrangement links TRBV6-2 or TRBV6-3 to TRBJ2-2; possibly TRBD1 for D (6 bases). There are 17 residues in the CDR3. Germline V gene sequence: CDR1 MNHEY, CDR2 SVGEGT. V was clipped by 4 bases and J by 0 bases, with 15 bases between them. In nucleotides, the CDR3 is TGTGCCAGCAGTTTCACCGGGACACCCTCGAACACCGGGGAGCTGTTTTTT. Protein sequence: CASSFTGTPSNTGELFF.

In its sample, this clonotype was seen many times. This sequence joins TRBV5-6 and TRBJ2-5, with 11 bases matching TRBD2. From germline, CDR1 is SGHDT and CDR2 YYEEEE. The CDR3 spans 13 residues. Germline trimming cut 8 bases from V and 3 bases from J; bases unmatched to any gene: 3. CDR3 sequence (DNA): TGTGCCAGTACTAGCGGGGGAGAAGAGACCCAGTACTTC. Its protein is CASTSGGEETQYF.